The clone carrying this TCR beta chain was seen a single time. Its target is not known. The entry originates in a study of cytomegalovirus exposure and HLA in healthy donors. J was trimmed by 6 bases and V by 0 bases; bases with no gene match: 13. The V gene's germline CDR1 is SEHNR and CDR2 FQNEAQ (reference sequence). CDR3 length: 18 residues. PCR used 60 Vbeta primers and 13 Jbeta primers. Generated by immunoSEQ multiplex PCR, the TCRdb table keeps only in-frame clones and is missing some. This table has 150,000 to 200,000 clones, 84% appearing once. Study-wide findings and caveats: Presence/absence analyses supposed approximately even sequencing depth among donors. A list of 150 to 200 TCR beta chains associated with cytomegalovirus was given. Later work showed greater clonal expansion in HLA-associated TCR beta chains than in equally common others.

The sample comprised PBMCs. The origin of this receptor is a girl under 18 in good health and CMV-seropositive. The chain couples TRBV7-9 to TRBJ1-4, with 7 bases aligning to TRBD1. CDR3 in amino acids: CASSLAGGEPTYHEKLFF. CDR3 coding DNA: TGTGCCAGCAGCTTAGCAGGGGGCGAGCCGACTTACCATGAAAAACTGTTTTTT.